This paragraph covers one T cell receptor (beta chain) sequence. What it recognizes is unknown. Reverse transcribing all isolated RNA meant expressed TCRB transcripts were sequenced. Sequencing was performed with immunoSEQ multiplex PCR; in TCRdb, only in-frame clones are kept and a portion is missing. The table includes 500,000 to 800,000 clones, around 12% detected once. This entry is derived from a study of beta chain features in type 1 diabetes. Findings and caveats of the study: Type 1 diabetes patients had moderately but significantly shorter TCRB CDR3s in all four CD4+ subsets. HLA influence on TCRB rearrangement stayed unresolved here.

The germline CDR1 and CDR2 sequences are SGHAT and FQNNGV. This CDR3 has 14 amino acids. With 4 bases clipped from V and 6 bases from J, the junction kept 7 bases outside the gene matches. This TCR was recovered from a man aged 25 to 40 with type 1 diabetes. Sequencing was performed on naive CD4+ T cells from blood. V gene TRBV11-2 combines with J gene TRBJ1-2; 8 bases line up with TRBD1. CDR3 nucleotide sequence: TGTGCCAGCAGCTCGAACAGGGGGAGCGATGGCTACACCTTC. Translated: CASSSNRGSDGYTF.